This entry lists 4 T cell receptor beta chains sequenced from one sample in a study of T cell responses to AZD1222 COVID-19 vaccine. The assay was immunoSEQ multiplex PCR, and TCRdb's table has in-frame clones only and misses some. Of 160,000 or so clones listed, approximately 88% are singletons. This specimen was peripheral blood, taken 28 days after the second AZD1222 dose. These receptors were taken from an adult who received the AZD1222 COVID-19 vaccine.

The CDR3 nucleotides are TGTGCCAGCAGTTCTAACAGCATGAACACTGAAGCTTTCTTT. As protein: CASSSNSMNTEAFF. The rearrangement uses TRBV6-5 and TRBJ1-1; no definite D call. CDR1 is MNHEY, CDR2 SVGAGI, per germline. This CDR3 is 14 amino acids long. V shed 4 bases and J shed 0 bases, with 9 bases lying between them.

The chain employs TRBV5-1 and TRBJ1-1; D is ambiguous. V lost 3 bases and J lost 4, with 7 bases in between. CDR1 is SGHRS, CDR2 YFSETQ, per germline. The CDR3 sequence is 12 residues long. This CDR3 reads CASSSSFTEAFF. In DNA, the CDR3 is TGCGCCAGCAGCTCTTCTTTCACTGAAGCTTTCTTT.

The chain employs TRBV6-6 and TRBJ2-5; no reliable D call. V was pared by 6 bases and J by 2 bases, with 7 bases between. The CDR3 contains 12 residues. CDR1 is MNHNY, CDR2 SVGAGI, per germline (reference sequence). The CDR3 is CASSSPQETQYF. The CDR3 nucleotides are TGTGCCAGCAGCTCACCACAAGAGACCCAGTACTTC.

This clone showed up many times. The chain carries TRBV20-1 and TRBJ2-3, with a weak D call TRBD1 (6 bases). This CDR3 is 14 amino acids long. Germline assignment: CDR1 DFQATT and CDR2 SNEGSKA (reference sequence). V was trimmed by 3 bases and J by 1 base, leaving 11 bases between them. The CDR3 nucleotides are TGCAGTGCTAGTGTGGGGGCGGGCACAGATACGCAGTATTTT. Its translation: CSASVGAGTDTQYF.